This T cell receptor beta chain was identified in a study of blood T cells in healthy people across ages. It was with a sample-barcoded 5' primer and a J-beta primer mix that a second PCR of about 6 to 12 cycles was run. Each CDR3 protein gets one entry after TCRdb re-called the 5' RACE reads with MiXCR. The sample records 850,000 to 1,100,000 distinct CDR3 sequences, less than 45% being singletons. This CDR3 contains 15 residues. V was pared by 6 bases and J by 2 bases, with 13 bases between. The germline V gene encodes CDR1 SGHTA and CDR2 FQGNSA. Study-wide findings and caveats: With donor CMV status unknown, expanded clonotype changes were possibly confounded. Per million T cells, TCR beta diversity dropped about linearly as age rose.

On this clonotype itself: Its antigen is still unknown.

J is TRBJ1-4 and V is TRBV7-2, with D hard to call. The TCR was taken from a young man in good health. Sequenced: blood. The CDR3 reads CASSPSRITNEKLFF. CDR3 DNA sequence: TGTGCCAGCAGTCCCTCGAGGATCACTAATGAAAAACTGTTTTTT.